This TCR beta chain was obtained from a study of T cell repertoires in cytomegalovirus infection. Study-wide context: Shared public TCR beta signatures pointed to both CMV infection and a matching HLA type.

TCRdb reanalysed the reads using MiXCR and keeps one entry per CDR3 protein. Of some 250,000 distinct CDR3 sequences in the sample, less than 9.5% were seen once. This clonotype was seen repeatedly, ten times or more. V lost 2 bases to trimming and J lost 7 bases; unmatched junction nucleotides: 7. The CDR3 covers 15 residues. Germline-derived CDR1 and CDR2 are MNHEY and SVGEGT. Sequencing was performed on PBMCs. The chain uses TRBV6-2 or TRBV6-3 and TRBJ1-5; TRBD1 agrees at 8 bases. The sequence was collected from a human donor in good health (CMV status not recorded). Some clones in this sample may be carry-over from other donors' samples. The CDR3 sequence: CASSYTGGVRQPQHF. The CDR3, as DNA: TGTGCCAGCAGTTACACAGGGGGTGTTCGGCAGCCCCAGCATTTT.